The present T cell receptor beta chain was sequenced within a study of early T cells in non-severe SARS-CoV-2 infection. Study as a whole: Bulk RNA from unsorted whole blood was sequenced; chains were unpaired.

Separate cDNA molecules each had unique molecular identifiers attached to them. TCRdb recomputed calls from the 5' RACE reads with MiXCR, one row per CDR3 protein. The sample lists about 66,000 distinct CDR3 sequences; roughly 10% were seen once. In this sample, this clonotype turned up a few times. With 0 bases clipped from V and 0 bases from J, the junction kept 8 bases outside the gene matches. The CDR3 contains 18 residues. Germline CDR1 is SGHRS and CDR2 is YFSETQ. The sample comprised whole blood. The chain has TRBV5-1 and TRBJ2-5; 10 bases map to TRBD2. This clonotype originated in an adult who was a healthcare worker with PCR-confirmed SARS-CoV-2 infection or an uninfected control (not recorded which). The CDR3 DNA reads as TGCGCCAGCAGCTTGGTGCTAGCGGGAGCGCCGTACCAAGAGACCCAGTACTTC. Translation gives CASSLVLAGAPYQETQYF.